Sequencing of this TCR beta chain was carried out in a study of CD8 T cells in ankylosing spondylitis. Broader study findings: Typical of ankylosing spondylitis blood, it appeared, was a TCR beta motif of seven to nine highly homologous variants. Reactive arthritis synovial fluid and blood were previously reported to contain some motif variants.

Quantitative 5'-RACE with molecular barcodes generated TCR beta libraries. TCRdb analysed the 5' RACE reads with MiXCR anew, one entry per CDR3 protein. The data show some 220,000 distinct CDR3 sequences, about 7% seen once. This clonotype appeared many times. Antigen unknown. The CDR3 is 17 amino acids. V lost 3 bases and J lost 0, with 16 bases in between. The V gene's germline CDR1 is LGHNA and CDR2 YNFKEQ. This clonotype was obtained from a male donor with ankylosing spondylitis. Sequencing was carried out using blood, either unsorted or a sorted T cell fraction (not recorded which). This chain links TRBV4-2 with TRBJ2-3; D remains ambiguous. Written as DNA, the CDR3 is TGTGCCAGCAGCCAGGACCTCTTCGTAATGAGCACAGATACGCAGTATTTT. Encoded protein: CASSQDLFVMSTDTQYF.